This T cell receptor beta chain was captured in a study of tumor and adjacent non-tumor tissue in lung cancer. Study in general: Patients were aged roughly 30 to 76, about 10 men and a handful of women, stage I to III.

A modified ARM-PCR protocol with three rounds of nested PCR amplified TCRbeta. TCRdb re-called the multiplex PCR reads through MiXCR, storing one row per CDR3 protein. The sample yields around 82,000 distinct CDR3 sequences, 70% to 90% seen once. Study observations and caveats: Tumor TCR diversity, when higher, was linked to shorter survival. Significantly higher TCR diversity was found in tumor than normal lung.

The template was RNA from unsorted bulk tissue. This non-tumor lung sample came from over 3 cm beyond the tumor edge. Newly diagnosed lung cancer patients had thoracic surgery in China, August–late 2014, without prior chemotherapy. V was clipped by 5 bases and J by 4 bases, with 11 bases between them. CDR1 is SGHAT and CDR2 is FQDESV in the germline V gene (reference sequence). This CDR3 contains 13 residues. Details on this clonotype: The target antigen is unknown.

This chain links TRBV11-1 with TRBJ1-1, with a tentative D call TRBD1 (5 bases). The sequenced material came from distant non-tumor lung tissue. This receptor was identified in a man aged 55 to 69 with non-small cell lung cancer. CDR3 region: CASSTQGSTEAFF. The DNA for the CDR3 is TGTGCCAGCAGCACGCAGGGAAGCACTGAAGCTTTCTTT.